These 24 T cell receptor beta chains share one sample of origin, sequenced in a study of control samples from healthy donors and cancer patients. The data were produced by immunoSEQ multiplex PCR, yet TCRdb's version contains in-frame clones alone and is incomplete. Here the sample spans 46,000 or so clones, 90% to 95% being singletons. The source material was PBMCs. These receptors came from a man younger than 45 with colorectal cancer.

The CDR3 DNA is TGTGCCTGGAGTGCTGGGTTATCCTACGAGCAGTACGTC. Its translation is CAWSAGLSYEQYV. This chain connects TRBV30 to TRBJ2-7; D is ambiguous. Germline assignment: CDR1 GTSNPN and CDR2 SVGIG (reference sequence). The germline V and J ends were trimmed by 1 base and 1 base, with 8 bases remaining between them. The CDR3 spans 13 residues.

The chain carries TRBV3-1 (or the pseudogene TRBV3-2) and TRBJ2-3; no clear D. The V gene's germline CDR1 is LGHDT and CDR2 YNNKEL (reference sequence). The length of the CDR3 is 12 residues. V was cut by 1 base and J by 7 bases, with 6 bases left in between. The CDR3 region is CASSQVSNTQYF. As DNA, the CDR3 is TGTGCCAGCAGCCAAGTCTCCAATACGCAGTATTTT.

This clone appeared once. This CDR3 reads CASSLGTGALDTQYF. The CDR3, as DNA: TGCGCCAGCAGCTTAGGAACAGGTGCCCTAGATACGCAGTATTTT. The chain combines TRBV5-1 with TRBJ2-3; D might be TRBD1 (5 bases). CDR1 SGHRS and CDR2 YFSETQ come from the germline V gene. The V gene lost 2 bases and the J gene lost 5 bases, with 15 bases spanning the gap. The CDR3 is made up of 15 amino acids.

This clone was detected once. This chain uses TRBV5-6 with TRBJ2-7, with a weak D call TRBD1 (5 bases). Looked up from germline, CDR1 is SGHDT and CDR2 is YYEEEE. There are 14 residues in the CDR3. V shed 0 bases and J shed 2 bases, with 9 bases lying between them. The CDR3: CASSLGPGPYEQYF. In DNA, the CDR3 is TGTGCCAGCAGCTTGGGTCCAGGGCCCTACGAGCAGTACTTC.

The rearrangement uses TRBV4-3 and TRBJ1-3; D call uncertain. Germline V lookup: CDR1 LGHNA, CDR2 YSLEER. Trimming left V 0 bases short and J 6 bases short, with 6 bases between. The CDR3 length is 13 residues. This CDR3 is CASSQDTENTIYF. The CDR3 nucleotides read TGCGCCAGCAGCCAAGATACAGAAAACACCATATATTTT.

The J gene is TRBJ2-5, the V gene TRBV7-2; 8 bases fit TRBD1. CDR1 and CDR2 (germline): SGHTA, FQGNSA. The V and J ends lost 4 bases and 5 bases, in that order; junction bases with no gene match: 6. There are 14 residues in the CDR3. The CDR3 spells CASSWTGSGETQYF. In DNA form, the CDR3 reads TGTGCCAGCAGCTGGACAGGGTCTGGGGAGACCCAGTACTTC.

V is TRBV9 and J is TRBJ2-2; D is unresolved. CDR3 length equals 15 residues. V lost 3 bases, J lost 2 bases, and 11 bases lay in between. The germline CDR1 and CDR2 sequences are SGDLS and YYNGEE. Here the CDR3 reads CASSADRTNTGELFF. CDR3 sequence (DNA): TGTGCCAGCAGCGCCGACCGAACAAACACCGGGGAGCTGTTTTTT.

The chain uses TRBV7-2 and TRBJ2-7, with D possibly matching TRBD1 (6 bases). Germline CDR1 is SGHTA and CDR2 is FQGNSA. CDR3 length: 15 amino acids. The V and J ends lost 5 bases and 3 bases respectively, with 17 bases between them. The CDR3 loop is CASSTGQGRHYEQYF. CDR3 nucleotide sequence: TGTGCCAGCAGCACGGGGCAGGGGCGACACTACGAGCAGTACTTC.

The rearrangement uses TRBV19 and TRBJ1-3; D not resolved. The CDR3 is 15 amino acids. Trimming pared 0 bases from V and 6 bases from J, leaving 12 bases between. Germline values: CDR1 LNHDA, CDR2 SQIVND (reference sequence). The CDR3: CASSIDRTYENTIYF. DNA for the CDR3: TGTGCCAGTAGTATAGACCGGACCTATGAAAACACCATATATTTT.

The chain couples TRBV9 to TRBJ2-5, with D maybe TRBD2 (5 bases). Germline V lookup: CDR1 SGDLS, CDR2 YYNGEE. V was cut by 4 bases and J by 0 bases, with 16 bases left in between. There are 16 residues in the CDR3. CDR3 coding DNA: TGTGCCAGCAGCTCTACTACTCGGGGTTACCAAGAGACCCAGTACTTC. This gives the protein CASSSTTRGYQETQYF.

Comment on this clone: The junction departs from germline at one end; a sequencing error may be responsible. The CDR3, as DNA: TGCGGCAGCAGCCAAGATACCCGTGGGCAGCCCCAGCATTTT. As protein: CGSSQDTRGQPQHF. This chain links TRBV4-3 with TRBJ1-5; D gene uncertain. Per germline, CDR1 LGHNA and CDR2 YSLEER. The CDR3 is made up of 14 amino acids.

The V call is TRBV15, the J call TRBJ1-5; possible D gene TRBD1, 6 bases. V gave up 6 bases and J gave up 2 bases, with 26 bases separating them. The CDR3 totals 19 residues. Germline V CDR1 and CDR2: LNHNV, YYDKDF (reference sequence). The CDR3 coding sequence is TGTGCCACCAGTAGAAGGCCTACATTGCAGGGGTTGGGCAATCAGCCCCAGCATTTT. This codes for CATSRRPTLQGLGNQPQHF.

The chain couples TRBV12-5 to TRBJ1-6; tentative D call: TRBD1 (6 bases). Germline V gives CDR1 LGHNT, CDR2 FRNRAP. Trimming pared 7 bases from V and 5 bases from J, leaving 15 bases between. The CDR3 has 15 amino acids. The CDR3 region is CASALRTANNSPLHF. DNA of the CDR3: TGTGCTAGTGCCTTGAGGACAGCAAATAATTCACCCCTCCACTTT.

The V and J genes are TRBV27 and TRBJ1-2, with 9 bases matching TRBD1. With V trimmed by 0 bases and J by 8 bases, 7 bases remained unmatched. Germline V lookup: CDR1 MNHEY, CDR2 SMNVEV (reference sequence). This CDR3 is built from 15 residues. The CDR3 region is CASSLSKQGAQGYTF. CDR3 coding DNA: TGTGCCAGCAGTTTATCTAAACAGGGGGCTCAGGGCTACACCTTC.

The gene calls are TRBV6-7 and TRBJ1-2; the match to TRBD1 covers 10 bases. TRBV6-7 is classed as an ORF, of uncertain function. V shed 4 bases and J 1 base; nucleotides not matched to a gene: 12. The CDR3 has 18 residues. The CDR3 spells CASSFEGPRDRGNYGYTF. The CDR3 DNA reads as TGTGCCAGCAGTTTCGAGGGGCCCCGGGACAGGGGTAACTATGGCTACACCTTC.

This clone was detected once. The chain couples TRBV7-8 to TRBJ2-7; D remains ambiguous. Germline-derived CDR1 and CDR2 are SGHVS and FQNEAQ. V was trimmed by 3 bases and J by 4 bases, leaving 1 base between them. The CDR3 consists of 10 residues. CDR3 sequence (DNA): TGTGCCAGCAGCTTGTACGAGCAGTACTTC. Translation gives CASSLYEQYF.

The rearrangement links TRBV20-1 to TRBJ2-1; 8 positions match TRBD2. Germline V gene lookup returns CDR1 DFQATT and CDR2 SNEGSKA (reference sequence). The trim removed 3 bases at V and 8 bases at J, leaving 9 bases unmatched. This CDR3 has 14 residues. Written as DNA, the CDR3 is TGCAGTGCTAGTTGGCGGGGGGTGGGCGATGAGCAGTTCTTC. This gives the protein CSASWRGVGDEQFF.

The chain uses TRBV12-3 or TRBV12-4 and TRBJ1-6; 8 nucleotides align to TRBD1. V trimming: 5 bases; J trimming: 11 bases; junction bases outside the gene matches: 5. This CDR3 comprises 13 residues. The CDR3 sequence is CASSTTGVAPLHF. The CDR3 DNA follows: TGTGCCAGCAGTACGACAGGGGTCGCACCCCTCCACTTT.

The chain combines TRBV6-5 with TRBJ1-2; 8 bases are shared with TRBD1. V lost 11 bases, J lost 5 bases, and 7 bases stayed unmatched. This CDR3 has 12 residues. Germline CDR1 and CDR2: MNHEY and SVGAGI. In DNA form, the CDR3 reads TGTGCCGCGAAGGGACAGGCATATGGCTACACCTTC. The encoded protein is CAAKGQAYGYTF.

This chain connects TRBV6-4 to TRBJ2-2; no clear D gene. Germline V gene sequence: CDR1 MRHNA, CDR2 SNTAGT. CDR3 length equals 15 residues. Trimming removed 0 bases at V and 8 bases at J, with 13 bases between. In DNA form, the CDR3 reads TGTGCCAGCAGTGACTCGGCCAGGTCGTCTGGGGAGCTGTTTTTT. This codes for CASSDSARSSGELFF.

The chain joins TRBV19 to TRBJ2-6, with TRBD1 identical over 7 bases. Trimming took 5 bases from V and 2 from J; bases not matched to a gene: 6. The CDR3 covers 16 residues. CDR1 is LNHDA, CDR2 SQIVND, per germline (reference sequence). CDR3 DNA sequence: TGTGCCAGTAGTCAGCGACAGGGTGCTGGGGCCAACGTCCTGACTTTC. This translates into CASSQRQGAGANVLTF.

This clone was counted between two and nine times. The chain has TRBV9 and TRBJ2-6; no clear D. The CDR3 extends over 16 amino acids. Trimming pared 3 bases from V and 1 base from J, leaving 11 bases between. The germline V gene has CDR1 SGDLS and CDR2 YYNGEE. CDR3 sequence reads: CASSGSDGSGANVLTF. The CDR3 DNA reads TGTGCCAGCAGCGGATCGGACGGATCTGGGGCCAACGTCCTGACTTTC.

A few counts support this clone. The CDR3 DNA reads as TGTGCCAGCAGAGAGTTAGGGCCTCAAGAGACCCAGTACTTC. Amino acid sequence: CASRELGPQETQYF. The chain joins TRBV6-5 to TRBJ2-5, with D unresolved. V lost 6 bases to trimming and J lost 2 bases, with 13 bases between them. This CDR3 contains 14 residues. Germline-derived CDR1 and CDR2 are MNHEY and SVGAGI.

The chain employs TRBV19 and TRBJ1-2; TRBD1 aligns across 9 bases. Unmatched junction bases numbered 17, after V lost 0 bases and J lost 6 bases. The CDR3 consists of 19 residues. CDR1 is LNHDA, CDR2 SQIVND, per germline (reference sequence). Here the CDR3 reads CASSIDRRRGRQGVDGYTF. The CDR3, as DNA: TGTGCCAGTAGTATAGATCGGAGGAGGGGACGACAGGGGGTGGATGGCTACACCTTC. The full variable domain, in which reference TRBV19 and TRBJ1-2 provide the parts outside the CDR3, is DGGITQSPKYLFRKEGQNVTLSCEQNLNHDAMYWYRQDPGQGLRLIYYSQIVNDFQKGDIAEGYSVSREKKESFPLTVTSAQKNPTAFYLCASSIDRRRGRQGVDGYTFGSGTRLTVV.